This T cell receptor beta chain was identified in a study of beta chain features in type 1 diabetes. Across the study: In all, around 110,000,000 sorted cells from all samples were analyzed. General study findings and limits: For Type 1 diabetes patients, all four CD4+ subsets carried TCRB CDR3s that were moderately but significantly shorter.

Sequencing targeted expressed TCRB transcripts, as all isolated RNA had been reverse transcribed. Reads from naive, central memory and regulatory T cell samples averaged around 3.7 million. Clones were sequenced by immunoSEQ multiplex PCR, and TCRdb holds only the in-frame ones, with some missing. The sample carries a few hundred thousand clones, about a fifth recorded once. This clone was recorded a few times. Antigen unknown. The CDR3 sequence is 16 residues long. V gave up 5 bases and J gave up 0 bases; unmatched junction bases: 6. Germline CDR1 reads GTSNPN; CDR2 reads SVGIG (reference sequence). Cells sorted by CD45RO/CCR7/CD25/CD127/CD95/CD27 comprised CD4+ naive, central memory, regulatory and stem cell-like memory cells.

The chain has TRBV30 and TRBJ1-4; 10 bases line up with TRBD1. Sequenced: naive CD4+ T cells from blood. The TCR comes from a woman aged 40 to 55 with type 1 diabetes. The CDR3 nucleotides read TGTGCCTGGCTCCCGGGACAGGGGACAACTAATGAAAAACTGTTTTTT. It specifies CAWLPGQGTTNEKLFF.